This T cell receptor beta chain was retrieved from a study of cytomegalovirus exposure and HLA in healthy donors. General observations from the study: CMV serostatus was the sole immune exposure data available. In a later analysis, a missense DCLRE1C variant was linked to TCR beta V- and J-gene trimming.

The donors gave bone marrow, and they were healthy. This CDR3 is 15 amino acids long. The V end lost 0 bases, the J end lost 8 bases, and 12 bases lay between the germline ends. The V gene's germline CDR1 is SGHRS and CDR2 YFSETQ. This clone has a handful of counts. Antigen specificity is unknown. Both 60 Vbeta primers and 13 Jbeta primers went into the PCR. Repertoires were generated with immunoSEQ multiplex PCR, while TCRdb's copy carries only in-frame clones and drops some. The sample records roughly 140,000 clones, 70% to 80% being singletons. The receptor comes from a man aged 18 to 29 in good health and CMV-seronegative. Sequencing input: PBMCs. The chain carries TRBV5-1 and TRBJ1-6; D remains ambiguous. For the CDR3, the DNA is TGCGCCAGCAGCTTGGTTGGATCCGGGGATTCACCCCTCCACTTT. Amino acid sequence: CASSLVGSGDSPLHF.